This is a list of T cell receptor beta chains from one sample in a study of T-cell reconstitution after alpha-beta-depleted transplantation in children. TCRdb itself ran the PCR reads through MiXCR, one entry per CDR3 protein. Of about 400,000 distinct CDR3 sequences detected, around 21% appear once; the ten largest clones hold 3.8%. The sequences come from PBMCs from the stem cell graft donor, collected from the stem cell graft. These receptors came from a human donor who donated a stem cell graft to a child with acute myeloid leukemia. Both conserved end residues are part of each CDR3. The D gene is left open where the match is weak. Clone size is not always given. Where it is, it says once, few, many or a class for expanded clones.

>TRBD1|13|many|TRBJ2-5|TRBV29-1
TGCAGCGCTGGACAGGTGTACCGAGAGACCCAGTACTTC
CSAGQVYRETQYF
>-|13|few|TRBJ1-2|TRBV2
TGTGCCAGCAGTGAAGCGGGACGGAGTGGCTACACCTTC
CASSEAGRSGYTF
>TRBD2|16|-|TRBJ2-5|TRBV7-2
TGTGCCAGCAGCTTAGTAGCAGGAGCGGGGCTGGAGACCCAGTACTTC
CASSLVAGAGLETQYF
>-|13|few|TRBJ2-3|TRBV5-1
TGCGCCAGCAGCTCTCAAACCACAGATACGCAGTATTTT
CASSSQTTDTQYF
>TRBD1|15|once|TRBJ1-5|TRBV7-9
TGTGCCAGCAGCTTAGGGACAGGGGGCAGGCAGCCCCAGCATTTT
CASSLGTGGRQPQHF
>-|14|-|TRBJ1-5|TRBV12-3/TRBV12-4
TGTGCCAGCAGTTTTAGGGGGAACAATCAGCCCCAGCATTTT
CASSFRGNNQPQHF
>-|16|-|TRBJ2-1|TRBV14
TGTGCCAGCAGCCCGACAGCGGGTATGAGGGTAAATGAGCAGTTCTTC
CASSPTAGMRVNEQFF
>-|14|many|TRBJ2-7|TRBV12-3/TRBV12-4
TGTGCCAGCAGCAGAAGACAGGAGTACTACGAGCAGTACTTC
CASSRRQEYYEQYF
>-|14|few|TRBJ1-1|TRBV10-3
TGTGCCATCAGTGCCGACGCAGCGAACACTGAAGCTTTCTTT
CAISADAANTEAFF
>TRBD2|16|few|TRBJ2-3|TRBV5-6
TGTGCCAGCAGCTCCCCTCTAGCGGGAGGGGTGGATACGCAGTATTTT
CASSSPLAGGVDTQYF
>-|14|once|TRBJ2-1|TRBV6-2/TRBV6-3
TGTGCCAGCAGTGGCCTCTCAGCTGGAAATGAGCAGTTCTTC
CASSGLSAGNEQFF
>TRBD1|15|few|TRBJ2-5|TRBV7-3
TGTGCCAGCAGCTTAGAGGGGGCTTGGCGGGAGACCCAGTACTTC
CASSLEGAWRETQYF
>TRBD1|18|-|TRBJ2-6|TRBV28
TGTGCCAGCAGTCCCCCTACAGGGGCCCTCTCTGGGGCCAACGTCCTGACTTTC
CASSPPTGALSGANVLTF
>-|11|many|TRBJ2-5|TRBV29-1
TGCAGTGGCGGGGCTCAAGAGACCCAGTACTTC
CSGGAQETQYF
>-|14|many|TRBJ2-7|TRBV3-1
TGTGCCAGCAGCCATCTTAGGGATCCTAACGAGCAGTACTTC
CASSHLRDPNEQYF
>-|14|few|TRBJ2-3|TRBV7-6
TGTGCCACCAGCGATACGGGAGACACAGATACGCAGTATTTT
CATSDTGDTDTQYF
>-|11|few|TRBJ2-7|TRBV12-3/TRBV12-4
TGTGCCAGCAGTTTAGGGCAGACACCTGAGTTC
CASSLGQTPEF
>TRBD1|15|-|TRBJ1-2|TRBV7-9
TGTGCCAGCAGCGGACAGACAGGGTGGGACTATGGCTACACCTTC
CASSGQTGWDYGYTF
>TRBD1|14|-|TRBJ1-1|TRBV12-3/TRBV12-4
TGTGCCAGCAGTTCGGTCGGACAGGGGGGCCGGGCTTTCTTT
CASSSVGQGGRAFF
>TRBD2|14|few|TRBJ2-7|TRBV20-1
TGCAGTGCTAGAGACGCGGGAGCCGGCTGGGAGCAGTACTTC
CSARDAGAGWEQYF
>TRBD2|17|few|TRBJ2-7|TRBV5-1
TGCGCCAGCAGTCCCAGTCCGGGACTAGGCGACGCCTACGAGCAGTACTTC
CASSPSPGLGDAYEQYF
>TRBD2|18|-|TRBJ2-1|TRBV11-1
TGTGCCAGCAGCGGCAGGGCTAGCGGGAGTTTATCCTACAATGAGCAGTTCTTC
CASSGRASGSLSYNEQFF
>-|15|many|TRBJ2-1|TRBV6-2/TRBV6-3
TGTGCCAGCAGTTATATTGGGAGCTCCTACAATGAGCAGTTCTTC
CASSYIGSSYNEQFF
>-|12|many|TRBJ2-3|TRBV20-1
TGCAGTGGAGCGAGGGCCAGAGATACGCAGTATTTT
CSGARARDTQYF
>-|14|-|TRBJ1-1|TRBV5-1
TGCGCCAGCAGCTTGTCGAACACGAACACTGAAGCTTTCTTT
CASSLSNTNTEAFF